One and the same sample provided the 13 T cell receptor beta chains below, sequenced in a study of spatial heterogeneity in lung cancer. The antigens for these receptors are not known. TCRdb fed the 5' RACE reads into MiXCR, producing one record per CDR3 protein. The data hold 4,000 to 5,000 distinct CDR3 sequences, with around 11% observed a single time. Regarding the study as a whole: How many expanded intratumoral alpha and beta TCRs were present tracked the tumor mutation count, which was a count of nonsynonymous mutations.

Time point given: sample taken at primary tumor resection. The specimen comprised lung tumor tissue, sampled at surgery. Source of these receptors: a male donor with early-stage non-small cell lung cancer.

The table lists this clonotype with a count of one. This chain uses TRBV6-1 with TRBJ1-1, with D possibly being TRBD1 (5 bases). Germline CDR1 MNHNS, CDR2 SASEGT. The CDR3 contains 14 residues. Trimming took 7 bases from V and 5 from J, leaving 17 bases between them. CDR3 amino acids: CASTAGRGSTEAFF. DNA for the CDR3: TGTGCCAGCACGGCGGGGCGCGGGTCAACTGAAGCTTTCTTT.

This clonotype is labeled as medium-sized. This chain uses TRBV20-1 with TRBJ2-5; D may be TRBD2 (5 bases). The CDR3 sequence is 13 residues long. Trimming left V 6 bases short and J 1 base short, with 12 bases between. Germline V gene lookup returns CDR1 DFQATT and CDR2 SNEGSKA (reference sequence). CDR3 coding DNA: TGCAGTGCCACTCTGGACTTCCAAGAGACCCAGTACTTC. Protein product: CSATLDFQETQYF.

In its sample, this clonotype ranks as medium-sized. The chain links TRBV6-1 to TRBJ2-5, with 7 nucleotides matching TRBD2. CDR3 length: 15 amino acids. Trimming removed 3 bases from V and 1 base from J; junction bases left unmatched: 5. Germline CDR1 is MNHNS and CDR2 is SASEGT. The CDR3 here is CASSELAGAQETQYF. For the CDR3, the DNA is TGTGCCAGCAGTGAGTTGGCGGGAGCCCAAGAGACCCAGTACTTC.

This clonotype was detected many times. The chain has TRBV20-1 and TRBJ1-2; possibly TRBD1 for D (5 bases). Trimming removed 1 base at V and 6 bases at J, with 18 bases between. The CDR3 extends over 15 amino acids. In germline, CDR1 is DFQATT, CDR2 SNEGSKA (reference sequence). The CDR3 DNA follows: TGCAGTGCTAGAGTACCTCGGGGGGAGAGGCATGGCTACACCTTC. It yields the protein CSARVPRGERHGYTF.

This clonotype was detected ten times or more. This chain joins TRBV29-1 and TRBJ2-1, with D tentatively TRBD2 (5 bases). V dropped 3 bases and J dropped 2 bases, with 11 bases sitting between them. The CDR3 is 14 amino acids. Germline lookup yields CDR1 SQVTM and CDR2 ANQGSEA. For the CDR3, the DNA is TGCAGCGTTGAGGGGAGCCCTACCTACAATGAGCAGTTCTTC. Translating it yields CSVEGSPTYNEQFF.

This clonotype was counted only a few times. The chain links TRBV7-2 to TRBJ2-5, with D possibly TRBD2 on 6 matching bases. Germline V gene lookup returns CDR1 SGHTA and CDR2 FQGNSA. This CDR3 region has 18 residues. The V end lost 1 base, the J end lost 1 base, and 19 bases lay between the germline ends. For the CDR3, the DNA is TGTGCCAGCAGCTTAGGAACCTTTGGGGCTAGCGCCCAAGAGACCCAGTACTTC. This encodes CASSLGTFGASAQETQYF.

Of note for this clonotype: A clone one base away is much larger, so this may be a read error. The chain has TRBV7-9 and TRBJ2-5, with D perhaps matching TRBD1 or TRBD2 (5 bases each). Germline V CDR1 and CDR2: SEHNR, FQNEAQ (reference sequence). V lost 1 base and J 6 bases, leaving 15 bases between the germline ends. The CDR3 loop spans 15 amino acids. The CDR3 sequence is CASSLVGTAGKTQYF. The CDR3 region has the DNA TGTGCCAGCAGCTTAGTGGGGACGGCTGGAAAGACCCAGTACTTC.

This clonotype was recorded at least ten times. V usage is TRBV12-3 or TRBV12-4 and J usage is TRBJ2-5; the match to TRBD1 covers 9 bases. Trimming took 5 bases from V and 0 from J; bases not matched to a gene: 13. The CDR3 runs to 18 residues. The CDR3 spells CASSTRQGDQTYQETQYF. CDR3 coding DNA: TGTGCCAGCAGTACTAGACAGGGGGACCAAACGTACCAAGAGACCCAGTACTTC.

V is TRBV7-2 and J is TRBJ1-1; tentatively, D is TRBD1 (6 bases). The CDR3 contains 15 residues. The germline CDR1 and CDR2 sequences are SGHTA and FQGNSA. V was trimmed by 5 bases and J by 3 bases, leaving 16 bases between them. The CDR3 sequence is CASSPTSGADTEAFF. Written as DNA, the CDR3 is TGTGCCAGCAGCCCAACCTCGGGGGCCGACACTGAAGCTTTCTTT.

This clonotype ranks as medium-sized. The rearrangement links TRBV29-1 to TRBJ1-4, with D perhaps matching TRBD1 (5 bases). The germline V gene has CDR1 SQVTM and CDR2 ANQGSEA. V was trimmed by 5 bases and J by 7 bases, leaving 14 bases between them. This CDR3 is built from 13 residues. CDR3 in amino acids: CSVLQEGIEKLFF. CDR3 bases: TGCAGCGTTCTTCAGGAGGGGATTGAAAAACTGTTTTTT.

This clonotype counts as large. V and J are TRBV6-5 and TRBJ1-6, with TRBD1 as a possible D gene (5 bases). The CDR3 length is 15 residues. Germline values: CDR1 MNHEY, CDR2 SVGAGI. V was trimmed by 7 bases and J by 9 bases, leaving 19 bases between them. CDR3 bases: TGTGCCAGCACCCAAGGGCAGGGATTCGGTTCACCCCTCCACTTT. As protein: CASTQGQGFGSPLHF.

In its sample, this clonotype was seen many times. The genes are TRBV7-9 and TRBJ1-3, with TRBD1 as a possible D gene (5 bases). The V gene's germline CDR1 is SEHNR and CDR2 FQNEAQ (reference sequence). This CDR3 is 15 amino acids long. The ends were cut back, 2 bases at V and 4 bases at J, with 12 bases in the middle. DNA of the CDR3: TGTGCCAGCAGCTTATTAAGGGACGTCGGAAACACCATATATTTT. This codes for CASSLLRDVGNTIYF.

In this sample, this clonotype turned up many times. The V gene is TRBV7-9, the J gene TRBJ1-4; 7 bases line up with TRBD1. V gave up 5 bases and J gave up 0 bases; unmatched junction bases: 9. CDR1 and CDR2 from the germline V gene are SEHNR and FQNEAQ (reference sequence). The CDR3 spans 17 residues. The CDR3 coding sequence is TGTGCCAGCAGCGCATGGACAGGAGGTGCAACTAATGAAAAACTGTTTTTT. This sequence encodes CASSAWTGGATNEKLFF.